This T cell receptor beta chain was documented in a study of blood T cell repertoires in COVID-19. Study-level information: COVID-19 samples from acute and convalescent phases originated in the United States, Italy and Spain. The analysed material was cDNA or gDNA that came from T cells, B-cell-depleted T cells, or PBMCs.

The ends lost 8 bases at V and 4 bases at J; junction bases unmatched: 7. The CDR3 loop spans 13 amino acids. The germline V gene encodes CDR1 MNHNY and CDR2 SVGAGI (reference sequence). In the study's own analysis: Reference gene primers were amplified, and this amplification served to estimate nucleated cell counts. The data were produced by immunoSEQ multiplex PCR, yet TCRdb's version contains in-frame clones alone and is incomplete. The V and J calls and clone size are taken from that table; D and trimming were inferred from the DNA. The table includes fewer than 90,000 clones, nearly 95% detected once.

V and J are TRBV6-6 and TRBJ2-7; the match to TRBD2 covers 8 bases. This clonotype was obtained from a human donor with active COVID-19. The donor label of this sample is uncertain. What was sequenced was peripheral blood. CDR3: CASVDSGDYEQYF. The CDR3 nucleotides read TGTGCCAGCGTTGATAGCGGGGATTACGAGCAGTACTTC.